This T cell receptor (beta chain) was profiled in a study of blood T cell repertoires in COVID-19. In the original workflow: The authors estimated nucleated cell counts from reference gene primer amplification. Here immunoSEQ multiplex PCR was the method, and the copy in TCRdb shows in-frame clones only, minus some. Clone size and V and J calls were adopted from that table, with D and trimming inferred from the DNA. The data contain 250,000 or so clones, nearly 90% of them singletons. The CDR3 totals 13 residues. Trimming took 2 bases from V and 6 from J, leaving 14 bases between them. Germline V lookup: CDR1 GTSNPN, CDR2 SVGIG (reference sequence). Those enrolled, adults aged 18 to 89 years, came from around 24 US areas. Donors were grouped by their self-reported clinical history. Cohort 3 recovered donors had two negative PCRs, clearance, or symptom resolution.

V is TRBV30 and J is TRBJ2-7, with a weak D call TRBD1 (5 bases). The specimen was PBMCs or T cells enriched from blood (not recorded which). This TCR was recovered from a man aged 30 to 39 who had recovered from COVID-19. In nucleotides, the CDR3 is TGTGCCTGGAGTTGGGGCAGGGCTGGCGAGCAGTACTTC. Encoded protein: CAWSWGRAGEQYF.